This paragraph reports one T cell receptor beta chain. Additional DNA sequences in this sample encode the identical CDR3. These data come from a study of siplizumab effects on memory and regulatory T cells. Sequencing used immunoSEQ multiplex PCR; TCRdb keeps in-frame clones, though not all of them. The data hold fewer than 120,000 clones, with 80% to 95% observed a single time. The clonotype originates from a human donor in good health. The source material was CD4+ T cells sorted from blood.

This CDR3 reads CASSYSRTGGGYGYTF. The CDR3 DNA follows: TGTGCCAGCAGTTACTCCCGGACAGGGGGAGGCTATGGCTACACCTTC. The chain recombines TRBV6-5 with TRBJ1-2; TRBD1 aligns across 10 bases. The V gene end was trimmed by 0 bases and the J gene end by 4 bases; junction bases not matched to a gene: 5. Germline V gives CDR1 MNHEY, CDR2 SVGAGI. The CDR3 spans 16 residues.